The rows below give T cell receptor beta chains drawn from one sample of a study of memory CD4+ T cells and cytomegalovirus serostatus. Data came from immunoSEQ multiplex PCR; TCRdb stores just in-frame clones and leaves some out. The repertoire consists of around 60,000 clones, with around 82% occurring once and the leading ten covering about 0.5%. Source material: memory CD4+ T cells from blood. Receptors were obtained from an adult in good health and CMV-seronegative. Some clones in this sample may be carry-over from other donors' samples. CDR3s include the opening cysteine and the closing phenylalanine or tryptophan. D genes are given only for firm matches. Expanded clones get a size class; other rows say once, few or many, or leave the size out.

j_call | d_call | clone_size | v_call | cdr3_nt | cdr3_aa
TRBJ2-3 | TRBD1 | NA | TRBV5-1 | TGCGCCAGCAGCTTTAAGGGGGCCCTCACAGATACGCAGTATTTT | CASSFKGALTDTQYF
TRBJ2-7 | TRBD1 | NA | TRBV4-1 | TGCGCCAGCAGCCAAGATCACGGGACAGGGAGCGAGCAGTACTTC | CASSQDHGTGSEQYF
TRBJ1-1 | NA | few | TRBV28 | TGTGCCAGCAGTCCACGGGTCATGAACACTGAAGCTTTCTTT | CASSPRVMNTEAFF
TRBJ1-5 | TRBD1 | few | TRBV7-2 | TGTGCCAGCAGCCCCCGGACAGGGACAAATCAGCCCCAGCATTTT | CASSPRTGTNQPQHF
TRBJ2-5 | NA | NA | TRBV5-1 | TGCGCCAGCAGCTTGGCCCCTAGCCTCGGTACGGAGACCCAGTACTTC | CASSLAPSLGTETQYF
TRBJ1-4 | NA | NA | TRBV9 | TGTGCCAGCAGCCGCCGTCGGGCAGGGGAGGAGGATGAAAAACTGTTTTTT | CASSRRRAGEEDEKLFF
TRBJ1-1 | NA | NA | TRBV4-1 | TGCGCCAGCAGCCAAACCAGGGGTGGGAACACTGAAGCTTTCTTT | CASSQTRGGNTEAFF
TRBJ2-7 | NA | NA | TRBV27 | NA | CASSFGAGAREQYF
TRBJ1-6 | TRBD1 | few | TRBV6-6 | TGTGCCAGCAGTCCGGGACAGGGGATGAGTAATTCACCCCTCCACTTT | CASSPGQGMSNSPLHF
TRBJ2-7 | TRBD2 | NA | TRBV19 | TGTGCCAGTAGTAGCGGGAGTAAATCCTACGAGCAGTACTTC | CASSSGSKSYEQYF
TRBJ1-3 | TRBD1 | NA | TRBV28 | TGTGCCAGCACCCAGGGGGCGCTGGGTGGAAACACCATATATTTT | CASTQGALGGNTIYF
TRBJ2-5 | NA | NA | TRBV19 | TGTGCCAGTAGTATAGAGACAGGAAGAAAGACCCAGTACTTC | CASSIETGRKTQYF
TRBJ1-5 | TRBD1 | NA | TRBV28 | TGTGCCAGCAGTTCCGGGACAGGGGGAGGTCAGCCCCAGCATTTT | CASSSGTGGGQPQHF
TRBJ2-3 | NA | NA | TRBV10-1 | TGCGCCAGCAGTGAACGGTGCGGTCAAGTGAAGGGCAGTACTAAATGGTATTTT | CASSERCGQVKGSTKWYF
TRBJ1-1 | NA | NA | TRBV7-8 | TGTGCCAGCAGCCCGCACAGGATGGCAGGGAAGAACACTGAAGCTTTCTTT | CASSPHRMAGKNTEAFF
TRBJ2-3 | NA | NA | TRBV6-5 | TGTGCCAGCAGCCCAACCCTCCGCAGAGATACGCAGTATTTT | CASSPTLRRDTQYF
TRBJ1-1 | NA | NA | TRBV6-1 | TGTGCCAGCAGTGAAGCTGGGGCCCGGGCTGAAGCTTTCTTT | CASSEAGARAEAFF
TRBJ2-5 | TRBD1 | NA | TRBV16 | TGTGCCAGCAGCCTCGGACAGGGTGTAGAGACCCAGTACTTC | CASSLGQGVETQYF
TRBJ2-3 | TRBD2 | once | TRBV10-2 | TGCGCCAGCTCACAAGCGGGGGGAAGGGGAGATACGCAGTATTTT | CASSQAGGRGDTQYF
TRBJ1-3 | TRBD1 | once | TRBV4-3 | TGCGCCAGCAGCCAAGGGGGACAGGGGGGAACCATATATTTT | CASSQGGQGGTIYF
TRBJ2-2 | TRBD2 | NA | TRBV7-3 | TGTGCCAGCAGCGCAACTAGCGGGAGTGCCGGGGAGCTGTTTTTT | CASSATSGSAGELFF
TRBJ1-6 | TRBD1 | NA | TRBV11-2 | TGTGCCAGCAGCTTAGGACAGGGTGGGAATTCACCCCTCCACTTT | CASSLGQGGNSPLHF
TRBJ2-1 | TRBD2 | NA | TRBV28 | TGTGCCAGCAGCTCGACTAGCGCCGGCTCCTACAATGAGCAGTTCTTC | CASSSTSAGSYNEQFF
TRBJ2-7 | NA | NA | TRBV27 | TGTGCCAGCAGGGGGGGCTCCTACGAGCAGTACTTC | CASRGGSYEQYF
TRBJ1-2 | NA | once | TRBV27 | TGTGCCAGCAGCCTAAACCGGGGGGAGAAGGGCTACACCTTC | CASSLNRGEKGYTF
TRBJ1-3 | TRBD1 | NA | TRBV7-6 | TGTGCCAGCGGACAGGGGTCTGGAAACACCATATATTTT | CASGQGSGNTIYF
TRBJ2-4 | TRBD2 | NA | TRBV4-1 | TGCGCCAGCAGCCAAGAGACCGGGAGGAACAAAAACATTCAGTACTTC | CASSQETGRNKNIQYF
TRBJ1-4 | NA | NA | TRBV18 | TGTGCCAGCTCCCGCTCGGGAAGCCTTAATGAAAAACTGTTTTTT | CASSRSGSLNEKLFF
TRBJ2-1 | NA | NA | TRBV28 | TGTGCCATCGCCGTAGGGACCCACAATGAGCAGTTCTTC | CAIAVGTHNEQFF
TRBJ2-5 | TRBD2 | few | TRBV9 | TGTGCCAGCAGCCCTAGCGGGAGTACCGGGACCCAGTACTTC | CASSPSGSTGTQYF
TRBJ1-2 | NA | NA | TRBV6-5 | TGTGCCAGCAGTTACTCGAGGGCAGGGCCCTATGGCTACACCTTC | CASSYSRAGPYGYTF
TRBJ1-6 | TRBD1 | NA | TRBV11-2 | TGTGCCAGCAGTACAGGGGGGAATTCACCCCTCCACTTT | CASSTGGNSPLHF